This TCR beta chain was obtained from a study of CD8 T cells in ankylosing spondylitis. Quantitative molecular-barcoded 5'-RACE generated the TCR beta libraries. TCRdb called the 5' RACE reads again in MiXCR, with one record for every CDR3 protein. Here the sample spans about 500,000 distinct CDR3 sequences, approximately 5.3% being singletons. The CDR3 spans 12 residues. CDR1 is SGHAT and CDR2 is FQNNGV in the germline V gene. For this clonotype: Its matching antigen is unknown. Given a much more abundant clone one base away, this may be a read error.

Whole-study findings and limits: Made up of roughly 8 highly homologous variants, a TCR beta motif appeared characteristic of ankylosing spondylitis blood.

This TCR was sampled from a male donor with ankylosing spondylitis. The V and J genes are TRBV11-2 and TRBJ2-3; 8 positions agree with TRBD2. Sequenced input: blood, either unsorted or a sorted T cell fraction (not recorded which). This CDR3 is CTSSLLSGKQYF. CDR3 sequence (DNA): TGTACCAGCAGCCTCCTTAGCGGGAAGCAGTATTTT.